This T cell receptor (beta chain) was sequenced for a study of blood T cell repertoires in COVID-19. Overall study: Samples of COVID-19 (acute and convalescent) were obtained from the United States, Italy and Spain. Sample material is recorded as cDNA or gDNA derived from T cells, B-cell-depleted T cells, or PBMCs.

Enrolled through a virtual design, the participants were between roughly 18 and 100 years of age and came from approximately 25 US areas. This clone was counted a single time. Libraries were prepared by immunoSEQ multiplex PCR; TCRdb keeps only in-frame clonotypes and omits some of them. The sample contains 350,000 to 400,000 clones, about 90% of which appear only once. Sample: PBMCs or T cells enriched from blood (not recorded which). This receptor was identified in a woman under 40 who had recovered from COVID-19.

The CDR3, as DNA: TGCGCCAGCAGCCAAGGGGTTGGGCAGGGGTATACGAACGAGCAGTACTTC. Encoded protein: CASSQGVGQGYTNEQYF. The V gene is TRBV4-1, the J gene TRBJ2-7, with a weak D call TRBD1 (6 bases). CDR3 length: 17 amino acids. The ends were cut back, 1 base at V and 5 bases at J, with 21 bases in the middle. Germline V gives CDR1 MGHRA, CDR2 YSYEKL.